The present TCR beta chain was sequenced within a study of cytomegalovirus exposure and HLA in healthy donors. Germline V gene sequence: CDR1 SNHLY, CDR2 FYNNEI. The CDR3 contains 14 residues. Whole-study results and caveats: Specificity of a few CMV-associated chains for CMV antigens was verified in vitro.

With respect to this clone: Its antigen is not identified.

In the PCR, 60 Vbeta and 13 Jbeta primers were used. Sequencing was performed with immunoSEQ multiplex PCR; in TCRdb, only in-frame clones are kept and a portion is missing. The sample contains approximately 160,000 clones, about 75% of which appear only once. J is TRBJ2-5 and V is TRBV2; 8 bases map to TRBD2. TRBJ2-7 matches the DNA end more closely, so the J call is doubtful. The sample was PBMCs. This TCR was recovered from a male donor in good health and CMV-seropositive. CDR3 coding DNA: TGTGCCAGCAGTGTTCGCGGGGGGCCGTACGAGCAGTACTTC. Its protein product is CASSVRGGPYEQYF.